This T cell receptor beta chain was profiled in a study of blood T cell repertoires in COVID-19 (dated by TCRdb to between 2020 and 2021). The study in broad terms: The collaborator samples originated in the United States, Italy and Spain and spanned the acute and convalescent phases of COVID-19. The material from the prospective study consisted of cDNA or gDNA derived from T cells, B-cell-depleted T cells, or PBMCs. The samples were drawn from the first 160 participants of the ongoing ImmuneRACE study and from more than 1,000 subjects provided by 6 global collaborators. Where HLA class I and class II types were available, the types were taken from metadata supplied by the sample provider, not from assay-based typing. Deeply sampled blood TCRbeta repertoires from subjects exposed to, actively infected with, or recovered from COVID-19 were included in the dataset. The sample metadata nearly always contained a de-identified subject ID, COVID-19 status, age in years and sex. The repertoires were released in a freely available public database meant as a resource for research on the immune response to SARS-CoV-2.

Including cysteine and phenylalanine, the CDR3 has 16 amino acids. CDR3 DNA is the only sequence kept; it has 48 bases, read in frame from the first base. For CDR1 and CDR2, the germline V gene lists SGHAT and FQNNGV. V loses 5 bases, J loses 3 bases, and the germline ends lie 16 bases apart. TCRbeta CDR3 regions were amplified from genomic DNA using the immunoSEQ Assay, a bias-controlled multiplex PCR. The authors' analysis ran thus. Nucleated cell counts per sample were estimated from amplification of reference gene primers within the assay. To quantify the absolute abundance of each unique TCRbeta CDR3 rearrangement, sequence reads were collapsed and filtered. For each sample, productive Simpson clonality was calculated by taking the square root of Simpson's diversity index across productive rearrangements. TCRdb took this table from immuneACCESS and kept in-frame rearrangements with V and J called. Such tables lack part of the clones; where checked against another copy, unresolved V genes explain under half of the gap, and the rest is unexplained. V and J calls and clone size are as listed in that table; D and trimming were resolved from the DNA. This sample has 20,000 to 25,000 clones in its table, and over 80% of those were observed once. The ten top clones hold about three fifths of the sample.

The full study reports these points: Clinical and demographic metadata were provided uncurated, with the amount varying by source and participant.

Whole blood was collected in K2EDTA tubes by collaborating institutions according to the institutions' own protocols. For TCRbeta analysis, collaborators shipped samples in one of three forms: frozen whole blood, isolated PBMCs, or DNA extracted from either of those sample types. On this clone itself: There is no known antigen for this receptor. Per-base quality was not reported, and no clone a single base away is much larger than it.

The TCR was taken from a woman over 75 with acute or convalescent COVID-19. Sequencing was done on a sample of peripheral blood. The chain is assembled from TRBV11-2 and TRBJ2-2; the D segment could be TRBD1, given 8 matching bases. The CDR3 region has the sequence CASSPWTGRDTGELFF. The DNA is TGTGCCAGCAGCCCGTGGACAGGGAGGGACACCGGGGAGCTGTTTTTT. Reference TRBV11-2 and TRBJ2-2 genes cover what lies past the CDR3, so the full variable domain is EAGVAQSPRYKIIEKRQSVAFWCNPISGHATLYWYQQILGQGPKLLIQFQNNGVVDDSQLPKDRFSAERLKGVDSTLKIQPAKLEDSAVYLCASSPWTGRDTGELFFGEGSRLTVL.